The T cell receptor beta chain under discussion was sequenced for a study of CD8 T cells in Susac syndrome. The overall study: Treatment status at blood draw for the Susac syndrome patients was therapy-naive, corticosteroids, or intravenous immunoglobulin alone. Study outcomes and limitations: The number of Susac-specific public clones found was approximately 17 in total CD8+ repertoires and about five in CD8+ TEMRA repertoires. The study recognized that its TCR sequencing and HLA analysis covered a relatively small number of individuals.

Negative isolation was used for CD8+ and CD4+ T cells, and FACS enrichment was applied to TEMRA cells. Random-hexamer reverse transcription was applied to roughly 0.45 to 1 ug RNA. TCRdb re-analysed the immunoSEQ multiplex PCR reads in MiXCR, keeping a single row per CDR3 protein. The data hold about 120,000 distinct CDR3 sequences, with around 94% observed a single time. This clonotype has only one observation. What it binds is unknown. V lost 4 bases and J lost 4; bases outside the gene matches: 5. The CDR3 has 14 amino acids. Germline V lookup: CDR1 SEHNR, CDR2 FQNEAQ (reference sequence). Material: CD8+ T cells from PBMCs. The origin of this receptor is a human donor with Susac syndrome. The chain combines TRBV7-9 with TRBJ1-1; 8 nucleotides match TRBD1. CDR3 protein: CASSSTGDGTEAFF. The CDR3 nucleotides read TGTGCCAGCAGCTCGACAGGGGACGGCACTGAAGCTTTCTTT. The entire variable domain, with the rest obtained from reference TRBV7-9 and TRBJ1-1, is as follows: DTGVSQNPRHKITKRGQNVTFRCDPISEHNRLYWYRQTLGQGPEFLTYFQNEAQLEKSRLLSDRFSAERPKGSFSTLEIQRTEQGDSAMYLCASSSTGDGTEAFFGQGTRLTVV.